A selection of T cell receptor beta chains follows, all from one sample in a study of Graves' ophthalmopathy and Graves' hyperthyroidism. TCRdb processed the multiplex PCR reads anew with MiXCR; each CDR3 protein has one entry. The sample lists about 1.1 million distinct CDR3 sequences, 36% seen once, with 11% in the top ten. Material for sequencing was peripheral blood or thyroid tissue (not recorded which). The receptors were gathered from an adult man with Graves' hyperthyroidism. Each CDR3 is given with its conserved first and last residue. A D gene is named only where the DNA matches it firmly. Clone size is given for some rows only: seen once, a few or many times, or a class if the clone is expanded.

. | TRBJ2-2 | TRBV20-1 | . | CSALTTGNTGELFF | TGCAGTGCCCTTACGACAGGGAACACCGGGGAGCTGTTTTTT
TRBD2 | TRBJ2-7 | TRBV12-3/TRBV12-4 | few | CASSGTSGGPNYEQYF | TGTGCCAGCAGCGGGACTAGCGGGGGACCTAACTACGAGCAGTACTTC
TRBD1 | TRBJ1-2 | TRBV29-1 | . | CSIGQGAAKNWGGYTF | TGCAGCATCGGACAGGGGGCTGCGAAGAATTGGGGTGGCTACACCTTC
. | TRBJ2-2 | TRBV12-3/TRBV12-4 | . | CASSLTTGTANTGELFF | TGTGCCAGCAGTTTAACGACCGGGACCGCGAACACCGGGGAGCTGTTTTTT
. | TRBJ2-5 | TRBV7-9 | few | CASSLDSIQETQYF | TGTGCCAGCAGCTTGGACAGTATCCAAGAGACCCAGTACTTC
. | TRBJ2-7 | TRBV7-2 | many | CASSLGRIYEQYF | TGTGCCAGCAGCTTAGGCCGGATCTACGAGCAGTACTTC
. | TRBJ2-5 | TRBV20-1 | many | CSATGQGRWETQYF | TGCAGTGCTACTGGTCAGGGCCGGTGGGAGACCCAGTACTTC
. | TRBJ2-5 | TRBV7-9 | . | CASSLAGRALETQYF | TGTGCCAGCAGCTTAGCGGGAAGGGCTTTGGAGACCCAGTACTTC
. | TRBJ2-7 | TRBV6-2/TRBV6-3 | few | CASSYSIQGVSEQYF | TGTGCCAGCAGTTACTCGATCCAGGGTGTTTCCGAGCAGTACTTC
TRBD1 | TRBJ1-2 | TRBV7-9 | many | CASSSAGTAAINYGYTF | TGTGCCAGCAGCTCTGCCGGGACAGCCGCTATAAACTATGGCTACACCTTC
. | TRBJ1-6 | TRBV7-2 | many | CASSFRGRNSPLHF | TGTGCCAGCAGCTTCCGGGGCCGGAATTCACCCCTCCACTTT
TRBD1 | TRBJ2-7 | TRBV10-3 | once | CAISEGQGHEQYF | TGTGCCATCAGTGAGGGACAGGGACACGAGCAGTACTTC
. | TRBJ2-6 | TRBV9 | few | CASSTPPAFGANVLTF | TGTGCCAGCAGTACACCTCCAGCCTTCGGGGCCAACGTCCTGACTTTC
. | TRBJ1-6 | TRBV15 | . | CATSRKAGEGSPLHF | TGTGCCACCAGCAGAAAAGCGGGGGAAGGTTCACCCCTCCACTTT
. | TRBJ2-5 | TRBV5-1 | few | CASSPTGSHQETQYF | TGCGCCAGCAGCCCGACAGGCTCCCATCAAGAGACCCAGTACTTC
TRBD2 | TRBJ2-5 | TRBV27 | . | CASSLAGEPGETQYF | TGTGCCAGCAGTCTAGCGGGCGAACCCGGAGAGACCCAGTACTTC
. | TRBJ1-1 | TRBV6-1 | . | CASSAWERGAEAFF | TGTGCCAGCAGTGCCTGGGAACGAGGCGCTGAAGCTTTCTTT
. | TRBJ1-1 | TRBV2 | . | CASSQDGGPNTEAFF | TGTGCCAGCAGCCAAGATGGGGGGCCTAACACTGAAGCTTTCTTT
. | TRBJ2-5 | TRBV15 | many | CATSRGGFGQREETQYF | TGTGCCACCAGCAGAGGTGGTTTCGGACAAAGGGAAGAGACCCAGTACTTC
TRBD2 | TRBJ2-7 | TRBV7-9 | . | CVSSSHSGSVPYEQYF | TGTGTCAGCAGCTCTCATAGCGGGAGTGTCCCCTACGAGCAGTACTTC
. | TRBJ2-7 | TRBV9 | once | CASSLVSAYYEQYF | TGTGCCAGCAGCCTTGTTAGCGCCTACTACGAGCAGTACTTC
TRBD1 | TRBJ1-1 | TRBV5-1 | many | CASSWDRRYTEAFF | TGCGCCAGCAGCTGGGACAGGCGGTACACTGAAGCTTTCTTT
TRBD2 | TRBJ2-5 | TRBV9 | many | CASSVFQRGGETQYF | TGTGCCAGCAGCGTATTCCAGCGGGGAGGGGAGACCCAGTACTTC
. | TRBJ2-6 | TRBV6-4 | many | CASSEGAGANVLTF | TGTGCCAGCAGTGAAGGGGCTGGGGCCAACGTCCTGACTTTC
TRBD1 | TRBJ2-7 | TRBV25-1 | many | CASSVRQGYEQYF | TGTGCCAGCAGTGTCAGACAGGGCTACGAGCAGTACTTC
. | TRBJ2-7 | TRBV2 | few | CASSYGPSSYEQYF | TGTGCCAGCAGTTACGGCCCAAGCTCCTACGAGCAGTACTTC
. | TRBJ2-7 | TRBV7-8 | many | CASSNPTSYEQYF | TGTGCCAGCAGCAACCCAACAAGCTACGAGCAGTACTTC
. | TRBJ2-7 | TRBV2 | . | CASSDRQILSYEQYF | TGTGCCAGCAGTGACCGACAGATCCTCTCCTACGAGCAGTACTTC
. | TRBJ2-7 | TRBV20-1 | many | CSARERDYEQYF | TGCAGTGCTAGAGAAAGGGACTACGAGCAGTACTTC
TRBD1 | TRBJ2-2 | TRBV12-3/TRBV12-4 | . | CASRSDRMILRELFF | TGTGCCAGCAGGTCGGACAGGATGATTCTACGGGAGCTGTTTTTT
. | TRBJ2-5 | TRBV7-7 | . | CACSVAKGQETQYF | TGTGCCTGCAGCGTTGCGAAGGGGCAAGAGACCCAGTACTTC
. | TRBJ2-2 | TRBV11-2 | few | CASNPLRELFF | TGTGCCAGCAACCCTTTAAGGGAGCTGTTTTTT
TRBD1 | TRBJ1-4 | TRBV5-4 | many | CASSYRQGPNEKLFF | TGTGCCAGCAGCTACCGACAGGGACCGAATGAAAAACTGTTTTTT
. | TRBJ1-2 | TRBV29-1 | . | CSVVRASGGNYGYTF | TGCAGCGTTGTCCGGGCTAGCGGGGGGAACTATGGCTACACCTTC
. | TRBJ1-2 | TRBV10-3 | . | CAMTLGANGYTF | TGTGCCATGACCTTGGGGGCGAATGGCTACACCTTC
. | TRBJ2-6 | TRBV20-1 | few | CSVSLARGPGGANVLTF | TGCAGTGTCTCACTTGCGCGGGGGCCTGGGGGGGCCAACGTCCTGACTTTC
. | TRBJ2-6 | TRBV2 | . | CASSPRLGGANVLTF | TGTGCCAGCAGTCCACGGTTGGGTGGGGCCAACGTCCTGACTTTC
. | TRBJ1-5 | TRBV29-1 | once | CSVGGRTSNQPQHF | TGCAGCGTTGGGGGTAGGACCAGCAATCAGCCCCAGCATTTT
. | TRBJ1-5 | TRBV7-2 | many | CASSPTGNQPQHF | TGTGCCAGCAGCCCGACGGGCAATCAGCCCCAGCATTTT